This T cell receptor (delta chain) originates from a study of γδ T cells in repeated Plasmodium falciparum infection. Study-wide background: Malian children with intense seasonal malaria exposure were compared with matched Australian children.

The CDR3 loop spans 20 amino acids. V was clipped by 5 bases and J by 0 bases, with 28 bases between them. Germline V gives CDR1 TSWWSYY, CDR2 QGS. TCRdb reapplied CATT to the multiplex PCR reads. The sample carries tens of thousands of delta-chain clones, less than 1% recorded once. Flow sorting of PBMC yielded separate Vgamma9/Vdelta2+ and Vdelta2-negative gammadelta T cell populations for bulk repertoire analysis. General study findings and limits: Repeated controlled infections reportedly drove waves of new clonotype selection in Vdelta2-negative, mostly Vdelta1+, gammadelta repertoires. Many TCRgamma sequences overlapped between individuals in stable Vgamma9/Vdelta2+ repertoires.

This clone was counted between two and nine times. Its target is not known. Translating this DNA gives a protein that differs at residue 13 from the TCRdb one, which belongs to a much larger clone; a read error is likely, and the protein shown is this translation. The V gene is TRDV1, the J gene TRDJ1; tentative D call: TRDD2 (5 bases). The specimen sequenced was gamma-delta T cells from blood. The receptor was derived from a pool of human donors (malaria-infected and uninfected, not separated). CDR3 sequence reads: CALGPFLSSVRVPYTDKLIF. CDR3 coding DNA: TGTGCTCTTGGGCCTTTCCTCTCCTCCGTACGAGTTCCTTACACCGATAAACTCATCTTT.